This is a list of T cell receptor beta chains from one sample in a study of T cell repertoires in cytomegalovirus infection. These TCRs' antigens remain unknown. TCRdb ran MiXCR on the reads and lists one entry per CDR3 protein. This table has hundreds of thousands of distinct CDR3 sequences, 40% to 50% appearing once. Sequenced here: cultured PBMCs, sampled from culture after CMV antigen stimulation. The source is a human donor in good health (CMV status not recorded). Some clones in this sample may be carry-over from other donors' samples. CDR3s include the opening cysteine and the closing phenylalanine or tryptophan. Each record gives: D gene, J gene, V gene, clone size, CDR3 protein, CDR3 DNA. The D gene is left open where the match is weak. Some rows have no size entry. The others give once, few or many, or a class for an expanded clone.

TRBD2	TRBJ2-5	TRBV5-1	-	CASSLSSGSQETQYF	TGCGCCAGCAGCTTGAGTAGCGGGAGTCAAGAGACCCAGTACTTC
-	TRBJ1-1	TRBV7-2	few	CASSFGMGGTEAFF	TGTGCCAGCAGCTTCGGAATGGGAGGGACTGAAGCTTTCTTT
-	TRBJ2-7	TRBV7-2	few	CASSRPGTNSYEQYF	TGTGCCAGCAGCCGCCCCGGGACAAACTCCTACGAGCAGTACTTC
TRBD1	TRBJ1-1	TRBV10-3	-	CAISGTDPLSGAFF	TGTGCCATCTCAGGGACAGACCCCCTGAGTGGGGCTTTCTTT
-	TRBJ2-3	TRBV28	-	CASSLPHSDFDTQYF	TGTGCCAGCAGTCTCCCCCATTCGGACTTTGATACGCAGTATTTT
TRBD2	TRBJ2-7	TRBV20-1	-	CSAPTSGSSYEQYF	TGCAGTGCCCCCACTAGCGGGAGTTCCTACGAGCAGTACTTC
-	TRBJ1-5	TRBV12-3/TRBV12-4	few	CASREGGEQPQHF	TGTGCCAGCAGAGAGGGTGGGGAACAGCCCCAGCATTTT
-	TRBJ2-5	TRBV10-3	-	CAISESDADGGETQYF	TGTGCCATCAGTGAGTCCGACGCCGACGGCGGAGAGACCCAGTACTTC
TRBD2	TRBJ2-1	TRBV7-2	-	CASSARGLAGGLGDNEQFF	TGTGCCAGCAGCGCCCGCGGACTAGCGGGAGGTTTGGGGGACAATGAGCAGTTCTTC
-	TRBJ1-1	TRBV5-1	-	CASSLSATRGGTEAFF	TGCGCCAGCAGCTTGTCAGCGACTAGGGGAGGCACTGAAGCTTTCTTT
TRBD1	TRBJ1-1	TRBV6-5	-	CASSYGTGVGEAFF	TGTGCCAGCAGTTACGGGACAGGGGTAGGTGAAGCTTTCTTT
TRBD2	TRBJ2-5	TRBV7-2	-	CASSLLPSGYQETQYF	TGTGCCAGCAGCTTACTCCCTAGCGGGTACCAAGAGACCCAGTACTTC